This T cell receptor (beta chain) was profiled in a study of T cell repertoires in cytomegalovirus infection. In the study overall: It was recently identified HLA-C-restricted and well-studied HLA-B-restricted CMV epitopes that the study used. Public TCR beta signatures were indicative of both CMV infection and a matching HLA type.

Germline V gives CDR1 SGHTA, CDR2 FQGNSA. CDR3 length: 15 amino acids. As for this clonotype: Its antigen is undetermined. Its ends do not fully match the called genes, so a read error is possible.

TCRdb re-analysed the reads in MiXCR, keeping a single row per CDR3 protein. This sample has hundreds of thousands of distinct CDR3 sequences; approximately 42% occur once, and the top ten carry about 41%. Findings and caveats of the study: Ex vivo, HLA-C-restricted CMV-specific TCR beta clonotypes prevailed over the rest of the response. Carriage of CMV together with the relevant HLA was identifiable through cumulative public TCR beta family frequency.

This TCR was sampled from a human donor in good health (CMV status not recorded). Some clones in this sample may be carry-over from other donors' samples. Here the sequenced sample was cultured PBMCs, taken from culture after CMV antigen stimulation. The V gene is TRBV7-2, the J gene TRBJ2-7, with 7 bases matching TRBD1. The CDR3, as DNA: TGTGCCAGCAGCCGAAGACAGGGCTTCTCCTACAAGCAGTACTTC. This gives the protein CASSRRQGFSYKQYF.